The entry below describes one TCR beta chain. What it recognizes is unknown. Some clones are missing from TCRdb's copy, which holds only in-frame ones; the method was immunoSEQ multiplex PCR. The profile shows about 88,000 clones, roughly 89% of them singletons. The data are from a study of T cell responses to AZD1222 COVID-19 vaccine. Study-wide findings and caveats: The donors showed a predominance of white British ancestry and of females, with possible underestimation of clonal diversity.

The receptor was derived from an adult who received the AZD1222 COVID-19 vaccine. The sequencing here drew on peripheral blood, taken 28 days after the second AZD1222 dose.

The CDR3 sequence is CASSPTDRVNSPLHF. The CDR3 DNA reads as TGTGCCAGCTCACCGACGGACAGGGTAAATTCACCCCTCCACTTT. The J gene is TRBJ1-6, the V gene TRBV18, with 8 bases that match TRBD1. V was clipped by 3 bases and J by 7 bases; unmatched bases: 5. The CDR3 covers 15 residues. CDR1 KGHSH and CDR2 LQKENI come from the germline V gene. Looking up the rest from reference TRBV18 and TRBJ1-6 gives the full variable domain: NAGVMQNPRHLVRRRGQEARLRCSPMKGHSHVYWYRQLPEEGLKFMVYLQKENIIDESGMPKERFSAEFPKEGPSILRIQQVVRGDSAAYFCASSPTDRVNSPLHFGNGTRLTVT.